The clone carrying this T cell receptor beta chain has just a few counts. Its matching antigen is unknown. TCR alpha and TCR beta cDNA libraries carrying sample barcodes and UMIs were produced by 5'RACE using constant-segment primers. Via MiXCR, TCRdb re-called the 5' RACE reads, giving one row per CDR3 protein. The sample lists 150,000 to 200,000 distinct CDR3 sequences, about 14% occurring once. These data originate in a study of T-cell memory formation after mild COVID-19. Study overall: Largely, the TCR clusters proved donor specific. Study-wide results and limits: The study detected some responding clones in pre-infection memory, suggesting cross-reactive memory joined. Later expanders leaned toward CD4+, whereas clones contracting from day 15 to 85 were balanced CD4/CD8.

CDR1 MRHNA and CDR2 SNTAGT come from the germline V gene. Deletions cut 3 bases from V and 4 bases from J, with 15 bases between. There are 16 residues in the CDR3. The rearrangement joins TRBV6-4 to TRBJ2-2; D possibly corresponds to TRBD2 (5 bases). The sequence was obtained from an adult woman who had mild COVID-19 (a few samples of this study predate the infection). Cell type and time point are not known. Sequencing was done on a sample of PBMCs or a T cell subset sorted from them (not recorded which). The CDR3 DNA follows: TGTGCCAGCAGTGAAGGGAGCCCCGATGGCACCGGGGAGCTGTTTTTT. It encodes CASSEGSPDGTGELFF.